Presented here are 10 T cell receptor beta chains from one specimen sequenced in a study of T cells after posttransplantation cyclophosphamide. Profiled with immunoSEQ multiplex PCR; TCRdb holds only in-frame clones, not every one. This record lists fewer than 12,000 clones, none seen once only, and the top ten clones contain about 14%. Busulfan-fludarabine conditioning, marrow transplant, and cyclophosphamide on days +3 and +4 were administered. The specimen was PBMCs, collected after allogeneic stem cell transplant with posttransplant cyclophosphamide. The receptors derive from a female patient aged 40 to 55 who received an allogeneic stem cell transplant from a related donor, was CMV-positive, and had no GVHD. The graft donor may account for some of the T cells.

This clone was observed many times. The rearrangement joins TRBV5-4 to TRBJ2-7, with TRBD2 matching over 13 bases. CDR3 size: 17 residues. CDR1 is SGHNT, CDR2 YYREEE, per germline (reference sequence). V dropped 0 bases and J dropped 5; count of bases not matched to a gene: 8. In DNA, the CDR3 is TGTGCCAGCAGCTTGGTCTTATGGACTAGCGGGAGAAACGAGCAGTACTTC. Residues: CASSLVLWTSGRNEQYF.

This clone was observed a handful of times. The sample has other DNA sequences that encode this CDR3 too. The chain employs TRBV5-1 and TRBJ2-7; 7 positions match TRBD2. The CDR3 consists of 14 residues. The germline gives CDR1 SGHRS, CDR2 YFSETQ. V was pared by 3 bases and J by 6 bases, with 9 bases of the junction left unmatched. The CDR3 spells CASSSGGGSGEQYF. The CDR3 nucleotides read TGCGCCAGCAGCTCAGGCGGGGGTTCAGGCGAGCAGTACTTC.

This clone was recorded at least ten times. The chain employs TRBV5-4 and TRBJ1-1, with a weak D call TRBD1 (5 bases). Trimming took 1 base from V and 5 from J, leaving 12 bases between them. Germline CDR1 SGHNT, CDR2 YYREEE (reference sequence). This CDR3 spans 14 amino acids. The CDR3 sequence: CASSLSQATTEAFF. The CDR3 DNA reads TGTGCCAGCAGCTTGTCACAGGCGACGACTGAAGCTTTCTTT.

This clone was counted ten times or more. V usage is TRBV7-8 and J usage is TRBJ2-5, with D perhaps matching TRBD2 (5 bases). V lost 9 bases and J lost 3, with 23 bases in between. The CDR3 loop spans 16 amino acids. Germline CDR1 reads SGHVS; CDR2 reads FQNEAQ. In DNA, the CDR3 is TGTGCCAGTCTCCCTCGGCGGGCGTCGGGGAAAGAGACCCAGTACTTC. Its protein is CASLPRRASGKETQYF.

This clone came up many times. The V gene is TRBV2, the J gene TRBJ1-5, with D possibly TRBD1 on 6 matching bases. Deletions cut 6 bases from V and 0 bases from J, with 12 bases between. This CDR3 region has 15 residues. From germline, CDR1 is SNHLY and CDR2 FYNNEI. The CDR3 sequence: CASRGTLYSNQPQHF. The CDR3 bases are TGTGCCAGCAGAGGGACACTATATAGCAATCAGCCCCAGCATTTT.

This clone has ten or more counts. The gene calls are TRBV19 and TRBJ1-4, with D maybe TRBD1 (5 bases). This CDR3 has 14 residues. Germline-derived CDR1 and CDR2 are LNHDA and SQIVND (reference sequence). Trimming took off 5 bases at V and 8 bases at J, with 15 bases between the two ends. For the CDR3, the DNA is TGTGCCAGTAGTCAAGGACACGCCTGGGAAAAACTGTTTTTT. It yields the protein CASSQGHAWEKLFF.

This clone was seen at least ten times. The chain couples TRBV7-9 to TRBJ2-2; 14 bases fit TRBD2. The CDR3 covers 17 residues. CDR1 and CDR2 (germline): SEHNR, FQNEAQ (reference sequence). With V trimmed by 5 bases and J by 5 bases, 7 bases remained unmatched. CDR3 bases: TGTGCCAGCAGCCCTCGGACTAGCGGGAGGATGACCGGGGAGCTGTTTTTT. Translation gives CASSPRTSGRMTGELFF. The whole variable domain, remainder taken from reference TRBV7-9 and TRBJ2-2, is DTGVSQNPRHKITKRGQNVTFRCDPISEHNRLYWYRQTLGQGPEFLTYFQNEAQLEKSRLLSDRFSAERPKGSFSTLEIQRTEQGDSAMYLCASSPRTSGRMTGELFFGEGSRLTVL.

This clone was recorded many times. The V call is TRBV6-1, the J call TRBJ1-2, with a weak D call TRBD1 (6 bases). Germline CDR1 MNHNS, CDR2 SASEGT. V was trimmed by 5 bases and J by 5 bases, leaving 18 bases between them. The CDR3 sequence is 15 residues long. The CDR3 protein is CASSKQGTGLYGYTF. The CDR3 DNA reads TGTGCCAGCAGTAAACAGGGTACGGGCCTATATGGCTACACCTTC.

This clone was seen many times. Here the CDR3 DNA reads TGCGCCAGCAGTGGTACCAGGGGTACTGGCGATACGCAGTATTTT. It codes for CASSGTRGTGDTQYF. The chain has TRBV10-2 and TRBJ2-3; TRBD1 is a possible D gene (6 bases). Germline CDR1 WSHSY, CDR2 SAAADI. V was clipped by 4 bases and J by 6 bases, with 17 bases between them. The CDR3 sequence is 15 residues long.

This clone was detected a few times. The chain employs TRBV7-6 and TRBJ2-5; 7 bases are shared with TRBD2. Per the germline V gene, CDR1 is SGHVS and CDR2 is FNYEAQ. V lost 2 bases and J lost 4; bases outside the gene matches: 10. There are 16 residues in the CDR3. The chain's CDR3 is CASSLRARTRSETQYF. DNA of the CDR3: TGTGCCAGCAGCTTAAGGGCAAGGACTAGATCAGAGACCCAGTACTTC. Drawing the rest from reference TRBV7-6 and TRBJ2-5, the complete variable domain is GAGVSQSPRYKVTKRGQDVALRCDPISGHVSLYWYRQALGQGPEFLTYFNYEAQQDKSGLPNDRFSAERPEGSISTLTIQRTEQRDSAMYRCASSLRARTRSETQYFGPGTRLLVL.